This passage covers 18 T cell receptor beta chains from one sample sequenced in a study of Tregs in tolerant kidney transplant recipients. Only in-frame clones appear in the TCRdb table, and some are missing; sequencing was by immunoSEQ multiplex PCR. The profile shows 110,000 or so clones, around 91% of them singletons. Material: CD4+ T cells from blood. All receptors come from a human donor in good health.

The V and J genes are TRBV9 and TRBJ2-1; 11 bases map to TRBD2. CDR1 SGDLS and CDR2 YYNGEE come from the germline V gene. This CDR3 spans 16 amino acids. Trimming removed 3 bases from V and 5 bases from J; junction bases left unmatched: 7. As DNA, the CDR3 is TGTGCCAGCAGCGGCCCTAGCGGGGGGCTAAACAATGAGCAGTTCTTC. Amino acid sequence: CASSGPSGGLNNEQFF.

This clone was seen once. The chain is built from TRBV7-8 and TRBJ2-5; D is perhaps TRBD2 (6 bases). The CDR3 covers 14 residues. V lost 5 bases to trimming and J lost 1 base, with 11 bases between them. The V gene's germline CDR1 is SGHVS and CDR2 FQNEAQ. The CDR3 DNA is TGTGCCAGCAGCCCGGCGGGGCGCCAAGAGACCCAGTACTTC. This encodes CASSPAGRQETQYF.

V gene TRBV6-5 combines with J gene TRBJ2-2, with D hard to call. Between the trimmed V and J ends, which lost 5 bases and 5 bases, there was a span of 12 bases. The CDR3 runs 14 residues. Per germline, CDR1 MNHEY and CDR2 SVGAGI. This chain's CDR3 is CASSERQFTGELFF. The CDR3 region has the DNA TGTGCCAGCAGTGAAAGGCAGTTTACCGGGGAGCTGTTTTTT.

The chain combines TRBV7-9 with TRBJ1-5; TRBD1 matches at 8 bases. V shed 1 base and J 6 bases; nucleotides not matched to a gene: 11. The germline V gene has CDR1 SEHNR and CDR2 FQNEAQ (reference sequence). The CDR3 sequence is 17 residues long. The CDR3 is CASSLGQGAGGSQPQHF. The CDR3 nucleotides are TGTGCCAGCAGCTTAGGGCAGGGGGCAGGGGGATCTCAGCCCCAGCATTTT.

CDR3 nucleotides: TGTGCCAGCAGCTTAATAGGCAATGAGCAGTTCTTC. As protein: CASSLIGNEQFF. V and J are TRBV7-8 and TRBJ2-1; no clear D. V was clipped by 2 bases and J by 6 bases, with 5 bases between them. The CDR3 is 12 residues long. Germline V CDR1 and CDR2: SGHVS, FQNEAQ. Variable domain in full (rest from reference TRBV7-8 and TRBJ2-1): GAGVSQSPRYKVAKRGQDVALRCDPISGHVSLFWYQQALGQGPEFLTYFQNEAQLDKSGLPSDRFFAERPEGSVSTLKIQRTQQEDSAVYLCASSLIGNEQFFGPGTRLTVL.

V gene TRBV11-1 combines with J gene TRBJ2-6; the D is unclear. This CDR3 comprises 15 residues. Deletions cut 2 bases from V and 0 bases from J, with 5 bases between. Looked up from germline, CDR1 is SGHAT and CDR2 is FQDESV (reference sequence). The CDR3, as DNA: TGTGCCAGCAGCTTATGGGGCTCTGGGGCCAACGTCCTGACTTTC. Its protein product is CASSLWGSGANVLTF.

The CDR3 coding sequence is TGTGCCAGCAGCCAAGCCGACGGAATGAACACTGAAGCTTTCTTT. This translates into CASSQADGMNTEAFF. This chain uses TRBV4-2 with TRBJ1-1; D is undetermined. The CDR3 has 15 amino acids. Trimming pared 1 base from V and 0 bases from J, leaving 9 bases between. Germline assignment: CDR1 LGHNA and CDR2 YNFKEQ.

This rearrangement joins TRBV5-5 to TRBJ2-3; 9 nucleotides agree with TRBD1. CDR3 length: 16 residues. Trimming at V came to 4 bases and at J to 2 bases, leaving 8 bases not matched to a gene. Germline lookup yields CDR1 SGHKS and CDR2 YYEKEE (reference sequence). The CDR3 nucleotides read TGTGCCAGCAGCCTCGGACAGGGGAGCCTCACAGATACGCAGTATTTT. Translated, it gives CASSLGQGSLTDTQYF.

The chain has TRBV6-5 and TRBJ2-3; D tentatively reads TRBD1 or TRBD2 (6 bases each). CDR1 and CDR2 (germline): MNHEY, SVGAGI. CDR3 length equals 12 residues. V lost 7 bases and J 6 bases, leaving 11 bases between the germline ends. CDR3 DNA sequence: TGTGCCAGCAAGGGGGGATCGGATACGCAGTATTTT. Translation: CASKGGSDTQYF.

V gene TRBV19 combines with J gene TRBJ2-7; 8 bases agree with TRBD1. This CDR3 region has 14 residues. The germline V gene has CDR1 LNHDA and CDR2 SQIVND (reference sequence). The junction had 4 bases not matched to a gene; V was cut back by 6 bases and J by 0 bases. CDR3: CASSRQGSSYEQYF. The CDR3 region has the DNA TGTGCCAGTAGCAGACAGGGGAGCTCCTACGAGCAGTACTTC.

This clone was detected only a few times. The chain combines TRBV5-4 with TRBJ2-1; 7 positions match TRBD2. Germline lookup yields CDR1 SGHNT and CDR2 YYREEE (reference sequence). With V trimmed by 3 bases and J by 5 bases, 14 bases remained unmatched. CDR3 length: 17 residues. CDR3 loop: CASSSEPGRGGDNEQFF. In nucleotides, the CDR3 is TGTGCCAGCAGCTCGGAACCTGGACGGGGAGGGGACAATGAGCAGTTCTTC.

The rearrangement links TRBV5-1 to TRBJ2-7; 10 nucleotides agree with TRBD2. The trim removed 4 bases at V and 3 bases at J, leaving 13 bases unmatched. The CDR3 is 17 amino acids. CDR1 SGHRS and CDR2 YFSETQ come from the germline V gene. The CDR3 spells CASSAKLWTSGSYEQYF. The CDR3 region has the DNA TGCGCCAGCAGCGCTAAACTCTGGACTAGCGGAAGCTACGAGCAGTACTTC.

This chain links TRBV7-9 with TRBJ2-7; D is ambiguous. CDR3 size: 12 residues. Trimming left V 0 bases short and J 4 bases short, with 4 bases between. Germline V gene data show CDR1 as SEHNR and CDR2 as FQNEAQ (reference sequence). CDR3 DNA: TGTGCCAGCAGCTTAGCGGTTTACGAGCAGTACTTC. This sequence encodes CASSLAVYEQYF.

The DNA of the CDR3 is TGTGCCAGCAGTTCGATACGACAGGGGTCATCAGATACGCAGTATTTT. It translates to CASSSIRQGSSDTQYF. The rearrangement links TRBV6-5 to TRBJ2-3; TRBD1 agrees at 8 bases. The V and J ends lost 4 bases and 4 bases, in that order; junction bases with no gene match: 10. The CDR3 is made up of 16 amino acids. From germline, CDR1 is MNHEY and CDR2 SVGAGI.

The V gene is TRBV7-9, the J gene TRBJ2-2, with D hard to call. This CDR3 has 13 amino acids. The V and J ends lost 5 bases and 7 bases respectively, with 11 bases between them. The germline V gene has CDR1 SEHNR and CDR2 FQNEAQ (reference sequence). CDR3 sequence: CASSPGLFGELFF. As DNA, the CDR3 is TGTGCCAGCAGCCCCGGGCTTTTCGGGGAGCTGTTTTTT.

The gene calls are TRBV5-1 and TRBJ1-1; TRBD1 might be the D (6 bases). Trimming pared 3 bases from V and 0 bases from J, leaving 15 bases between. Germline assignment: CDR1 SGHRS and CDR2 YFSETQ. The CDR3 has 16 residues. CDR3 in amino acids: CASSSGQMSLNTEAFF. The CDR3 region has the DNA TGCGCCAGCAGCTCCGGACAGATGTCTTTGAACACTGAAGCTTTCTTT.

The V gene is TRBV18, the J gene TRBJ1-2; D might be TRBD1 (6 bases). There are 15 residues in the CDR3. Germline V gene lookup returns CDR1 KGHSH and CDR2 LQKENI. V gave up 5 bases and J gave up 2 bases, with 15 bases separating them. Here the CDR3 DNA reads TGTGCCAGCTCAACTCAGGGGACGGCCAACTATGGCTACACCTTC. This codes for CASSTQGTANYGYTF.

This rearrangement joins TRBV15 to TRBJ2-2, with 10 positions matching TRBD1. J was trimmed by 5 bases and V by 1 base; bases with no gene match: 4. Germline values: CDR1 LNHNV, CDR2 YYDKDF (reference sequence). The CDR3 has 16 residues. As DNA, the CDR3 is TGTGCCACCAGCAGAGTTGGGACAGGGGTGACCGGGGAGCTGTTTTTT. Residues: CATSRVGTGVTGELFF.